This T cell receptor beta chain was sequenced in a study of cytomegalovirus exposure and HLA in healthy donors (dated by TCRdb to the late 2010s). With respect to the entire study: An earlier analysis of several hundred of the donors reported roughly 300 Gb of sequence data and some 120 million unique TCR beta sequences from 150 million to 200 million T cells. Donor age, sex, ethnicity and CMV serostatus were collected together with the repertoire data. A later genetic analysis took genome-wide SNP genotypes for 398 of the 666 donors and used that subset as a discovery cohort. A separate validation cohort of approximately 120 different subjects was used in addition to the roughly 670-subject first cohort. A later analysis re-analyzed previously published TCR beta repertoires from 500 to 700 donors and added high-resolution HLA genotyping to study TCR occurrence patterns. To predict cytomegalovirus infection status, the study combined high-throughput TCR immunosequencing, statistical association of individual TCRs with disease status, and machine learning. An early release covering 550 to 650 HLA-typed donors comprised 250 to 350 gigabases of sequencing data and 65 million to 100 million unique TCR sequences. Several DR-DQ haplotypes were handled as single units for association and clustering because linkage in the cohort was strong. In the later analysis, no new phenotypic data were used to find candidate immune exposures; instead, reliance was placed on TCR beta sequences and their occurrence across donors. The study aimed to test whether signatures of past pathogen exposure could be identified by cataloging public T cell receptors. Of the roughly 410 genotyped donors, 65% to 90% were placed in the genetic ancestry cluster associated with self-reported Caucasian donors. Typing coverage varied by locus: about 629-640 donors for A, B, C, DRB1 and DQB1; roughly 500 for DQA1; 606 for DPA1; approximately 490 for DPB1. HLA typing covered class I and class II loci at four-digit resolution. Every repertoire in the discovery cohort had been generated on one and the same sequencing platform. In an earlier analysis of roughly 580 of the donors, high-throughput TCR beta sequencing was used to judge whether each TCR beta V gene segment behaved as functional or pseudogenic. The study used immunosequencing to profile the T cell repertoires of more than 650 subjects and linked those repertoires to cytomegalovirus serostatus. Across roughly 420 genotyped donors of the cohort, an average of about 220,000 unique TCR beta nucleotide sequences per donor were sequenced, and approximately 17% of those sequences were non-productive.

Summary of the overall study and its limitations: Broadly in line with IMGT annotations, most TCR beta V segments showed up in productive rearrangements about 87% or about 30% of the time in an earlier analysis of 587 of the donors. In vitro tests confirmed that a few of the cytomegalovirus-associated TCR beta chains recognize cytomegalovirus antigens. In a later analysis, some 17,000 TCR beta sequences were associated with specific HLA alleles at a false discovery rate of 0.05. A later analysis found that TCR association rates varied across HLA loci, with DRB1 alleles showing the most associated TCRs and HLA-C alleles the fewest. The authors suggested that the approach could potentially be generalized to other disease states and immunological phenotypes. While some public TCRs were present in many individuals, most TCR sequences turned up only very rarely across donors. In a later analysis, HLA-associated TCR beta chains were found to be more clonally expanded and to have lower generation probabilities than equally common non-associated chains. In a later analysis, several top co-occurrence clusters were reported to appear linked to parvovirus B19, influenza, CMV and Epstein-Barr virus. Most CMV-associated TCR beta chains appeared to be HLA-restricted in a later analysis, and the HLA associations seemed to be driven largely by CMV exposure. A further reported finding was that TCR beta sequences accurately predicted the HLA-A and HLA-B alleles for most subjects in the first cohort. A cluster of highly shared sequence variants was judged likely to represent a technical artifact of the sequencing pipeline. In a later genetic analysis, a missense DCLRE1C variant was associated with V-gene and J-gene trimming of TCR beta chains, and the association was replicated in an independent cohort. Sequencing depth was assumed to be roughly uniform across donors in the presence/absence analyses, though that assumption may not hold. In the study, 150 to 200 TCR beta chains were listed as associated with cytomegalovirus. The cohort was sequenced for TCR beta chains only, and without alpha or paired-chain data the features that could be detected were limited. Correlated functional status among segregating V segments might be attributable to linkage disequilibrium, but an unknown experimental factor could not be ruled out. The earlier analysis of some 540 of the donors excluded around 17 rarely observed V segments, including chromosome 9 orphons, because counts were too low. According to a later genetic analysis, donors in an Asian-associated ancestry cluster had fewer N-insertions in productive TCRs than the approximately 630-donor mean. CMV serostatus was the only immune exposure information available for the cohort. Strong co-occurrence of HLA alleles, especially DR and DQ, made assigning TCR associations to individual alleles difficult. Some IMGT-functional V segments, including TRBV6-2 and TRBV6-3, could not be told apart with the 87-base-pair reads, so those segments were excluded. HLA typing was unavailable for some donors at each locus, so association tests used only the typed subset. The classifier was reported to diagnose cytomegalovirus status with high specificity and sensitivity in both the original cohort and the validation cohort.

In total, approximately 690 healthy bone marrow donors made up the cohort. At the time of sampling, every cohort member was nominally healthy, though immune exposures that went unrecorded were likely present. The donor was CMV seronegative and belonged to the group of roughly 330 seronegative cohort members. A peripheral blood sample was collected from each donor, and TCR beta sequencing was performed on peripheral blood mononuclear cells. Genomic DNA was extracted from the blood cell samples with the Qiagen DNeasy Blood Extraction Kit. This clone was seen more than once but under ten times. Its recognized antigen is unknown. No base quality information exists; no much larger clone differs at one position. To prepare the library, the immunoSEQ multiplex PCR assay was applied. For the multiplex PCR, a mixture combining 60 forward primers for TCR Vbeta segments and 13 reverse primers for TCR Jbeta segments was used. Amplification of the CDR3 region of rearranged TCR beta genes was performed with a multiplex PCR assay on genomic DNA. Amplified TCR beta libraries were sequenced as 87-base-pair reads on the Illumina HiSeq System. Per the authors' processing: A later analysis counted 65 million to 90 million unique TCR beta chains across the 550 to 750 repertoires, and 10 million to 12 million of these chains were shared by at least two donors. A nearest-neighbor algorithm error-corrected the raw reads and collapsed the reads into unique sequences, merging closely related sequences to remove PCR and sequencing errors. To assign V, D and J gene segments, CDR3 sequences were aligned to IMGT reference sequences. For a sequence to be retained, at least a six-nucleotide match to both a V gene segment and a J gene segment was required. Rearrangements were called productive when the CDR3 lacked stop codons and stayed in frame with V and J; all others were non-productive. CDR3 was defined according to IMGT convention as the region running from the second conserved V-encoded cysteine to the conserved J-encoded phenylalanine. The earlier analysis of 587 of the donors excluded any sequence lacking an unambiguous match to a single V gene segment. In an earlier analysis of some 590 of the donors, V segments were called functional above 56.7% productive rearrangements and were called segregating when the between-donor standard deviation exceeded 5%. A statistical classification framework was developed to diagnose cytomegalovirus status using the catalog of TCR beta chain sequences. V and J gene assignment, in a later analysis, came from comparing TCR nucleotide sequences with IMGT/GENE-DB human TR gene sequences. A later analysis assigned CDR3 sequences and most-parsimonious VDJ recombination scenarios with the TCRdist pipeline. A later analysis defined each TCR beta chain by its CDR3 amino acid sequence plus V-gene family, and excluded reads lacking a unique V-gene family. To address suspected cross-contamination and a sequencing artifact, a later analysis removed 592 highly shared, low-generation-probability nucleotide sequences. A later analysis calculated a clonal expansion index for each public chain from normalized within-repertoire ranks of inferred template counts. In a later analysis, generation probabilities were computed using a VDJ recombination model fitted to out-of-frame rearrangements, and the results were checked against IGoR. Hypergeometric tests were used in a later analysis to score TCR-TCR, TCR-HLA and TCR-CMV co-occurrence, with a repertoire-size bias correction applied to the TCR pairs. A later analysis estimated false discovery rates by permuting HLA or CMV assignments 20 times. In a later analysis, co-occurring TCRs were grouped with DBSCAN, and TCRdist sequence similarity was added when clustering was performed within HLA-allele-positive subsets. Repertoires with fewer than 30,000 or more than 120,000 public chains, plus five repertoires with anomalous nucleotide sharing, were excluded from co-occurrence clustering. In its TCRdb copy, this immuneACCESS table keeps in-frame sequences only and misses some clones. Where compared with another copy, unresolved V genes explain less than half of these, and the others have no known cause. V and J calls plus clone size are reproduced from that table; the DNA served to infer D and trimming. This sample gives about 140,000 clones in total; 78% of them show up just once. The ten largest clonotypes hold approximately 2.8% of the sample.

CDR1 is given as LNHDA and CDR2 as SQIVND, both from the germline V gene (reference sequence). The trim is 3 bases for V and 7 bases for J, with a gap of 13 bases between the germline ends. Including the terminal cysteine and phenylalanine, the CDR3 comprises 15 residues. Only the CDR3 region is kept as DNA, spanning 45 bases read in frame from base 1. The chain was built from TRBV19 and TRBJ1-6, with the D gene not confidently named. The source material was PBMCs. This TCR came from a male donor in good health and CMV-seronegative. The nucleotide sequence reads TGTGCCAGTAGTATTACATGGCGGCCAAATTCACCCCTCCACTTT. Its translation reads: CASSITWRPNSPLHF. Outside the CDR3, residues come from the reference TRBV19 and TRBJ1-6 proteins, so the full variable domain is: DGGITQSPKYLFRKEGQNVTLSCEQNLNHDAMYWYRQDPGQGLRLIYYSQIVNDFQKGDIAEGYSVSREKKESFPLTVTSAQKNPTAFYLCASSITWRPNSPLHFGNGTRLTVT.